The 5 T cell receptor beta chains below all came from one sample that was sequenced in a study of blood T cell repertoires in COVID-19. Profiling relied on immunoSEQ multiplex PCR, and the TCRdb table lists in-frame clones only, not all of them. The table has roughly 270,000 clones, approximately 78% seen once. Sequences were obtained from PBMCs or T cells enriched from blood (not recorded which). All receptors derive from a man between 40 and 49 years old who had been exposed to COVID-19.

The genes are TRBV6-1 and TRBJ1-3; D is possibly TRBD1 (6 bases). The germline CDR1 and CDR2 sequences are MNHNS and SASEGT. The CDR3 has 15 amino acids. Trimming took off 1 base at V and 9 bases at J, with 16 bases between the two ends. The CDR3 sequence is CASSEVNRVDSTIYF. CDR3 bases: TGTGCCAGCAGTGAAGTAAACAGGGTGGATAGCACCATATATTTT.

The rearrangement joins TRBV29-1 to TRBJ1-3; tentative D call: TRBD1 (6 bases). Germline V CDR1 and CDR2: SQVTM, ANQGSEA. The CDR3 is 13 amino acids. The V end was cut by 4 bases, the J end by 2 bases, with 9 bases between. The CDR3 coding sequence is TGCAGCGTTGTACAGGGAGCTGGAAACACCATATATTTT. It yields the protein CSVVQGAGNTIYF.

The chain couples TRBV7-8 to TRBJ2-1; tentative D call: TRBD1 (7 bases). The V gene's germline CDR1 is SGHVS and CDR2 FQNEAQ. This CDR3 spans 17 amino acids. V lost 5 bases and J 4 bases, leaving 21 bases between the germline ends. Here the CDR3 DNA reads TGTGCCAGCAGCCAAGACGGGGGCAGGGGGTTTTACAATGAGCAGTTCTTC. As protein: CASSQDGGRGFYNEQFF.

V and J are TRBV11-3 and TRBJ2-1; 8 bases are shared with TRBD2. The germline CDR1 and CDR2 sequences are SGHNT and YENEEA. The CDR3 length is 17 residues. After removal of 6 bases from V and 8 bases from J, the junction contained 18 bases not matched to a gene. This CDR3 reads CASRRRLARVQGDEQFF. The DNA of the CDR3 is TGTGCCAGCAGACGACGACTAGCGAGAGTCCAAGGGGATGAGCAGTTCTTC.

V and J are TRBV20-1 and TRBJ2-7; weak D call: TRBD2 (5 bases). The germline CDR1 and CDR2 sequences are DFQATT and SNEGSKA (reference sequence). This CDR3 is built from 12 residues. V dropped 3 bases and J dropped 0 bases, with 6 bases sitting between them. CDR3 sequence (DNA): TGCAGTGCTAGTAGCGACTCCTACGAGCAGTACTTC. Residues: CSASSDSYEQYF.